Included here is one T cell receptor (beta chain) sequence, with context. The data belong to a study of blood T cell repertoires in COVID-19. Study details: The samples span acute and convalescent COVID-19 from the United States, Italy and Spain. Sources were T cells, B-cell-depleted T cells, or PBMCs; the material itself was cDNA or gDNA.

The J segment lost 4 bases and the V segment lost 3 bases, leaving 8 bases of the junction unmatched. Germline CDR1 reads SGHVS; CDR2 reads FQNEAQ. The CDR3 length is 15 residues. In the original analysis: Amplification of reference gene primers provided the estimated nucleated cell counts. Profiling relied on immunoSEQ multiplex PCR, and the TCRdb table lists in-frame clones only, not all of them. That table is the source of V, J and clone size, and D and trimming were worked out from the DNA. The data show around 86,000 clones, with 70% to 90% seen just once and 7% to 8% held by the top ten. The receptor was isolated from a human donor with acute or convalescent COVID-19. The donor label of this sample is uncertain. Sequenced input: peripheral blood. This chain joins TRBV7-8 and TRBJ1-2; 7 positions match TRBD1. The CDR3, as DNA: TGTGCCAGCAGCTTCGACAGGGTCAGTGTCTATGGCTACACCTTC. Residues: CASSFDRVSVYGYTF.